Below are 23 T cell receptor beta chains sequenced from a single sample in a study of PD-L1 blockade in urothelial cancer. TCRdb keeps only in-frame clones here, not all; method: immunoSEQ multiplex PCR. Of 35,000 to 55,000 clones listed, roughly 91% were seen once; the top ten hold around an eighth. The material sequenced was PBMCs, taken around atezolizumab (anti-PD-L1) treatment. The receptors originated from a woman aged 60 to 75 with urothelial cancer.

This clone was seen just once. This rearrangement joins TRBV4-3 to TRBJ2-7, with unresolved D. This CDR3 spans 15 amino acids. CDR1 and CDR2 (germline): LGHNA, YSLEER. Between the trimmed V and J ends, which lost 0 bases and 3 bases, there was a span of 12 bases. The CDR3 here is CASSQDWAVVYEQYF. CDR3 bases: TGCGCCAGCAGCCAAGATTGGGCCGTGGTCTACGAGCAGTACTTC.

V is TRBV2 and J is TRBJ2-2, with a weak D call TRBD1 (6 bases). Germline assignment: CDR1 SNHLY and CDR2 FYNNEI. CDR3 size: 15 residues. Trimming took off 4 bases at V and 3 bases at J, with 12 bases between the two ends. The CDR3 DNA follows: TGTGCCAGCAGTGTGACAGGCGGCTACACCGGGGAGCTGTTTTTT. Amino acid sequence: CASSVTGGYTGELFF.

The chain recombines TRBV18 with TRBJ2-4; 7 nucleotides match TRBD1. Germline V gene data show CDR1 as KGHSH and CDR2 as LQKENI. Trimming removed 0 bases from V and 8 bases from J; junction bases left unmatched: 4. The length of the CDR3 is 14 residues. The CDR3 spells CASSPPSQGDIQYF. DNA for the CDR3: TGTGCCAGCTCACCACCGAGTCAGGGGGACATTCAGTACTTC.

The chain couples TRBV10-1 to TRBJ2-7; 7 bases map to TRBD1. Germline CDR1 is WNHNN and CDR2 is SYGVQD (reference sequence). Trimming took 6 bases from V and 7 from J; bases not matched to a gene: 12. The CDR3 has 14 amino acids. The CDR3 DNA is TGCGCCAGCAGGGAACAAAGACAGGGCGTTGAGCAGTACTTC. This sequence encodes CASREQRQGVEQYF.

The chain is built from TRBV28 and TRBJ2-7, with 9 positions matching TRBD2. CDR3 length: 15 amino acids. The ends lost 5 bases at V and 2 bases at J; junction bases unmatched: 7. The germline V gene encodes CDR1 MDHEN and CDR2 SYDVKM. CDR3 amino acids: CASSLPAGGPYEQYF. CDR3 DNA sequence: TGTGCCAGCAGTCTCCCGGCGGGAGGGCCCTACGAGCAGTACTTC.

The chain uses TRBV10-2 and TRBJ2-1; TRBD2 matches at 12 bases. Looked up from germline, CDR1 is WSHSY and CDR2 is SAAADI. This CDR3 spans 15 amino acids. Losses at the gene ends were 5 bases for V and 4 bases for J; bases not matched to a gene: 3. DNA of the CDR3: TGCGCCAGCAGTATTGGGACTAGCGGGTACAATGAGCAGTTCTTC. Translated, it gives CASSIGTSGYNEQFF.

The chain recombines TRBV4-1 with TRBJ2-2, with TRBD2 as a possible D gene (6 bases). The germline V gene encodes CDR1 MGHRA and CDR2 YSYEKL. V shed 3 bases and J shed 7 bases, with 15 bases lying between them. The CDR3 length is 15 residues. CDR3 sequence (DNA): TGCGCCAGCAGCCATCCGGAGGGGCGTCGCGGGGAGCTGTTTTTT. This gives the protein CASSHPEGRRGELFF.

The rearrangement uses TRBV10-1 and TRBJ2-7, with TRBD1 matching over 7 bases. Per the germline V gene, CDR1 is WNHNN and CDR2 is SYGVQD (reference sequence). Losses at the gene ends were 10 bases for V and 0 bases for J; bases not matched to a gene: 9. This CDR3 region has 14 residues. CDR3: CATEQGTYSYEQYF. Here the CDR3 DNA reads TGCGCCACCGAACAGGGGACCTACTCCTACGAGCAGTACTTC.

The gene calls are TRBV15 and TRBJ1-2; a weak D match, TRBD1 (6 bases). The germline V gene has CDR1 LNHNV and CDR2 YYDKDF (reference sequence). With 4 bases removed from V and 7 bases from J, the gap between germline ends came to 22 bases. The CDR3 has 16 amino acids. CDR3 in amino acids: CATSTLTTERGSGYTF. CDR3 nucleotides: TGTGCCACCAGCACCCTTACGACAGAGAGGGGGTCTGGCTACACCTTC.

The V and J genes are TRBV29-1 and TRBJ2-7; TRBD2 aligns across 12 bases. V trimming: 7 bases; J trimming: 0 bases; junction bases outside the gene matches: 4. The CDR3 sequence is 14 residues long. The V gene's germline CDR1 is SQVTM and CDR2 ANQGSEA. CDR3 DNA: TGCAGCGCTCAGACTAGCGGGAGCTCCTACGAGCAGTACTTC. Its translation: CSAQTSGSSYEQYF.

The chain uses TRBV19 and TRBJ1-1, with 8 bases aligning to TRBD1. The germline V gene has CDR1 LNHDA and CDR2 SQIVND (reference sequence). With 8 bases clipped from V and 1 base from J, the junction kept 3 bases outside the gene matches. CDR3 length: 13 residues. In DNA form, the CDR3 reads TGTGCCAGTGGAGGGACAGGGAACACTGAAGCTTTCTTT. This gives the protein CASGGTGNTEAFF.

This chain joins TRBV7-8 and TRBJ2-7; TRBD2 aligns across 8 bases. Trimming cost V 0 bases and J 5 bases; bases outside gene matches: 6. Germline V gives CDR1 SGHVS, CDR2 FQNEAQ. The CDR3 is 15 residues long. The CDR3 spells CASSLAGTSSHEQYF. DNA for the CDR3: TGTGCCAGCAGCTTAGCCGGGACTAGTTCCCACGAGCAGTACTTC.

This chain links TRBV29-1 with TRBJ2-3; 8 positions agree with TRBD1. V shed 6 bases, J shed 5 bases, and the junction held 13 bases outside the gene matches. The germline V gene has CDR1 SQVTM and CDR2 ANQGSEA. This CDR3 comprises 15 residues. The CDR3 DNA reads as TGCAGCGTCTGGGTTCCGACAGGGGCGGGAGATACGCAGTATTTT. Translated: CSVWVPTGAGDTQYF.

The chain is built from TRBV7-8 and TRBJ1-2; weak D call: TRBD1 (5 bases). Germline V CDR1 and CDR2: SGHVS, FQNEAQ. V gave up 3 bases and J gave up 4 bases, with 12 bases separating them. CDR3 length: 14 amino acids. CDR3: CASSLQGMIYGYTF. CDR3 coding DNA: TGTGCCAGCAGCTTGCAGGGAATGATCTATGGCTACACCTTC. The full variable domain, in which reference TRBV7-8 and TRBJ1-2 provide the parts outside the CDR3, is GAGVSQSPRYKVAKRGQDVALRCDPISGHVSLFWYQQALGQGPEFLTYFQNEAQLDKSGLPSDRFFAERPEGSVSTLKIQRTQQEDSAVYLCASSLQGMIYGYTFGSGTRLTVV.

The chain uses TRBV10-3 and TRBJ2-1, with TRBD2 matching 8 bases. The V and J ends lost 3 bases and 4 bases, in that order; junction bases with no gene match: 5. Looked up from germline, CDR1 is ENHRY and CDR2 is SYGVKD. The CDR3 spans 15 residues. CDR3 coding DNA: TGTGCCATCAGTGAAGCTGGCGGGAGGTACAATGAGCAGTTCTTC. As protein: CAISEAGGRYNEQFF.

This sequence joins TRBV7-9 and TRBJ1-1; D remains ambiguous. With 2 bases removed from V and 0 bases from J, the gap between germline ends came to 4 bases. Germline CDR1 is SEHNR and CDR2 is FQNEAQ (reference sequence). The CDR3 is made up of 13 amino acids. The CDR3 here is CASSLQMNTEAFF. The CDR3 coding sequence is TGTGCCAGCAGCTTACAGATGAACACTGAAGCTTTCTTT.

V gene TRBV2 combines with J gene TRBJ2-1, with TRBD1 as a possible D gene (5 bases). V lost 8 bases and J lost 7, with 18 bases in between. CDR3 length: 14 amino acids. The germline gives CDR1 SNHLY, CDR2 FYNNEI. The DNA for the CDR3 is TGTGCCAGCCGGAGCCAGGGTAAATTGAATGAGCAGTTCTTC. Protein product: CASRSQGKLNEQFF.

CDR3 amino acids: CASSPRTGLNTGELFF. CDR3 in DNA: TGTGCCAGCAGCCCTCGGACAGGGTTGAACACCGGGGAGCTGTTTTTT. V usage is TRBV9 and J usage is TRBJ2-2; 8 nucleotides line up with TRBD1. Germline V gene lookup returns CDR1 SGDLS and CDR2 YYNGEE. This CDR3 contains 16 residues. Unmatched junction bases numbered 6, after V lost 4 bases and J lost 1 base.

The chain couples TRBV6-6 to TRBJ2-1; D ambiguous. In germline, CDR1 is MNHNY, CDR2 SVGAGI (reference sequence). This CDR3 spans 12 amino acids. Trimming removed 4 bases at V and 6 bases at J, with 7 bases between. This chain's CDR3 is CASSFSANEQFF. CDR3 nucleotides: TGTGCCAGCAGTTTCTCGGCCAATGAGCAGTTCTTC.

J is TRBJ2-7 and V is TRBV4-1, with 10 bases lining up with TRBD2. V lost 2 bases, J lost 2 bases, and 3 bases stayed unmatched. The CDR3 runs to 15 residues. CDR1 is MGHRA, CDR2 YSYEKL, per germline. Written as DNA, the CDR3 is TGCGCCAGCAGCCAAACTAGCGGGGTAACCTACGAGCAGTACTTC. Its translation: CASSQTSGVTYEQYF.

The chain has TRBV10-3 and TRBJ2-7; weak D call: TRBD1 (6 bases). Trimming took off 5 bases at V and 7 bases at J, with 9 bases between the two ends. The CDR3 totals 11 residues. The germline V gene has CDR1 ENHRY and CDR2 SYGVKD. The CDR3 here is CAISTGNEQYF. The CDR3 DNA reads as TGTGCCATCAGTACAGGGAATGAGCAGTACTTC.

This clone was found a few times. The V call is TRBV7-3, the J call TRBJ2-1; tentative D call: TRBD1 (6 bases). Deletions cut 5 bases from V and 8 bases from J, with 19 bases between. The CDR3 totals 15 residues. Germline-derived CDR1 and CDR2 are SGHTA and FQGTGA. CDR3 sequence (DNA): TGTGCCAGCAGCCACCGACTAACTAAGGGGGATGAGCAGTTCTTC. Translation gives CASSHRLTKGDEQFF. The complete variable domain, with remaining parts taken from reference TRBV7-3 and TRBJ2-1, reads GAGVSQTPSNKVTEKGKYVELRCDPISGHTALYWYRQSLGQGPEFLIYFQGTGAADDSGLPNDRFFAVRPEGSVSTLKIQRTERGDSAVYLCASSHRLTKGDEQFFGPGTRLTVL.

This clone was seen just once. The chain joins TRBV11-3 to TRBJ2-3, with 8 bases that match TRBD1. Looked up from germline, CDR1 is SGHNT and CDR2 is YENEEA. Unmatched junction bases numbered 9, after V lost 5 bases and J lost 2 bases. The CDR3 totals 16 residues. The CDR3 loop is CASSTRTGTPTDTQYF. The CDR3 coding sequence is TGTGCCAGCAGCACCCGGACAGGGACCCCCACAGATACGCAGTATTTT.